This is a list of T cell receptor beta chains from one sample in a study of blood T cell repertoires in COVID-19. Measured with immunoSEQ multiplex PCR; TCRdb has only the in-frame clones, and not every one. The repertoire holds 250,000 or so clones, approximately 86% seen once, with over 1.5% in the top ten. The sequenced sample was peripheral blood. Every receptor here comes from a man aged 25 to 40 with active or convalescent COVID-19. CDR3s include the opening cysteine and the closing phenylalanine or tryptophan. The D gene is left open where the match is weak. Some rows mark clone size as missing; the rest say once, few, many or name a class of expanded clone.

D	size	V	J	CDR3	DNA
TRBD2	NA	TRBV7-8	TRBJ2-1	CASSLGLAGGPVYNEQFF	TGTGCCAGCAGCTTAGGACTAGCGGGGGGGCCGGTCTACAATGAGCAGTTCTTC
TRBD2	NA	TRBV2	TRBJ2-1	CASSDGTSGANEQFF	TGTGCCAGCAGTGATGGGACTAGCGGGGCAAATGAGCAGTTCTTC
TRBD2	NA	TRBV7-2	TRBJ2-7	CASMVQAGGTDEQYF	TGTGCCAGCATGGTCCAAGCGGGGGGGACCGACGAGCAGTACTTC
NA	once	TRBV18	TRBJ1-2	CASSPPGAGYTF	TGTGCCAGCTCACCACCGGGGGCTGGCTACACCTTC
NA	NA	TRBV5-8	TRBJ1-2	CASSSEVARARYTF	TGTGCCAGCAGCTCCGAGGTGGCGCGGGCTCGCTACACCTTC
NA	once	TRBV7-2	TRBJ1-2	CASSLNAGNYGYTF	TGTGCCAGCAGCTTAAACGCAGGGAACTATGGCTACACCTTC
NA	NA	TRBV7-9	TRBJ2-1	CASSLGPSDEQFF	TGTGCCAGCAGCTTAGGTCCTAGCGATGAGCAGTTCTTC
TRBD1	NA	TRBV19	TRBJ1-2	CASSLTGGPVGYTF	TGTGCCAGTAGTTTAACAGGGGGCCCGGTTGGCTACACCTTC
TRBD2	NA	TRBV18	TRBJ2-3	CASSLLSGGAGDTQYF	TGTGCCAGCTCACTACTTAGCGGGGGGGCCGGAGATACGCAGTATTTT
NA	NA	TRBV19	TRBJ2-3	CASSIQDTQYF	TGTGCCAGTAGTATTCAAGATACGCAGTATTTT
TRBD2	few	TRBV5-4	TRBJ2-7	CASSLERGGYYEQYF	TGTGCCAGCAGCTTAGAGCGGGGGGGCTACTACGAGCAGTACTTC
TRBD1	NA	TRBV2	TRBJ2-3	CASRGQGMGTDTQYF	TGTGCCAGCCGCGGACAGGGGATGGGCACAGATACGCAGTATTTT
NA	NA	TRBV6-5	TRBJ1-5	CASKPTAFQQPQHF	TGTGCCAGCAAACCCACTGCGTTCCAACAGCCCCAGCATTTT
NA	once	TRBV9	TRBJ2-5	CASSVGGDWGGETQYF	TGTGCCAGCAGCGTAGGCGGGGACTGGGGCGGGGAGACCCAGTACTTC
NA	NA	TRBV10-2	TRBJ1-6	CASSENPSSYNSPLHF	TGCGCCAGCAGTGAAAACCCGAGCTCCTATAATTCACCCCTCCACTTT
NA	NA	TRBV30	TRBJ1-2	CAWSAIYGYTF	TGTGCCTGGAGTGCAATTTATGGCTACACCTTC
NA	NA	TRBV7-9	TRBJ2-2	CASSLSGSGELFF	TGTGCCAGCAGCTTATCCGGGTCCGGGGAGCTGTTTTTT
NA	NA	TRBV7-7	TRBJ2-1	CASSEGEGSYNEQFF	TGTGCCAGCAGCGAGGGGGAGGGCTCCTACAATGAGCAGTTCTTC
NA	NA	TRBV15	TRBJ1-2	CAISDSSYGYTF	TGTGCCATCTCGGACAGCTCCTATGGCTACACCTTC
NA	NA	TRBV4-2	TRBJ1-4	CASSQGERTGGGIEKLFF	TGTGCCAGCAGCCAAGGGGAACGTACGGGAGGGGGTATTGAAAAACTGTTTTTT
TRBD2	NA	TRBV7-2	TRBJ2-3	CASSFSSGGSRVAQYF	TGTGCCAGCAGCTTTTCTAGCGGGGGGTCGCGGGTTGCGCAGTATTTT
NA	NA	TRBV5-1	TRBJ1-4	CASSLTGPTTNEKLFF	TGCGCCAGCAGCTTGACAGGGCCTACAACTAATGAAAAACTGTTTTTT
NA	NA	TRBV30	TRBJ2-3	CASNPGQSLTDTQYF	TGTGCCTCCAACCCGGGACAAAGCCTCACAGATACGCAGTATTTT
TRBD2	NA	TRBV4-1	TRBJ2-7	CASSKGLAGVSYEQYF	TGCGCCAGCAGCAAGGGACTAGCGGGGGTCTCCTACGAGCAGTACTTC
NA	NA	TRBV3-1/TRBV3-2	TRBJ2-7	CASSQTRRDNLVYEQYF	TGTGCCAGCAGCCAAACAAGAAGGGACAACCTCGTTTACGAGCAGTACTTC
TRBD2	NA	TRBV10-2	TRBJ2-7	CASSAGDSLAGSYEQYF	TGCGCCAGCAGTGCAGGCGATTCACTAGCGGGGTCCTACGAGCAGTACTTC
NA	NA	TRBV25-1	TRBJ1-3	CASRAEGNSGNTIYF	TGTGCCAGCAGGGCGGAGGGCAACTCTGGAAACACCATATATTTT
TRBD1	NA	TRBV5-1	TRBJ2-4	CASSLAGTGALGVQYF	TGCGCCAGCAGCCTGGCGGGGACAGGGGCGTTAGGTGTTCAGTACTTC
NA	NA	TRBV12-3/TRBV12-4	TRBJ2-3	CASVISTDYTQYF	TGTGCCAGCGTAATTTCGACAGACTATACGCAGTATTTT
NA	NA	TRBV12-5	TRBJ2-7	CASGFYPDSPGHSKHTNYEQYF	TGTGCTAGTGGTTTCTACCCTGACTCGCCGGGACACTCGAAACACACAAACTACGAGCAGTACTTC
TRBD2	NA	TRBV6-6	TRBJ2-1	CASSFRTSGGSEQFF	TGTGCCAGCAGTTTCAGGACTAGCGGGGGGTCTGAGCAGTTCTTC
NA	NA	TRBV5-1	TRBJ2-7	CASSLAGTSPSEQYF	TGCGCCAGCAGCTTGGCCGGGACTTCCCCCTCTGAGCAGTACTTC
TRBD1	NA	TRBV7-9	TRBJ2-1	CASSSSGTGDDNEQFF	TGTGCCAGCAGCTCATCCGGGACAGGGGATGACAATGAGCAGTTCTTC
NA	NA	TRBV9	TRBJ1-6	CASSVVGAGDSPLHF	TGTGCCAGCAGCGTAGTTGGAGCAGGGGATTCACCCCTCCACTTT
NA	NA	TRBV6-5	TRBJ1-4	CASRYLQNNEKLFF	TGTGCCAGCAGATACCTACAGAATAATGAAAAACTGTTTTTT
TRBD2	NA	TRBV7-8	TRBJ2-7	CASSIAGGNHEQYF	TGTGCCAGCAGCATAGCGGGGGGGAACCACGAGCAGTACTTC
NA	NA	TRBV7-8	TRBJ2-1	CASSLSYTLSGYNEQFF	TGTGCCAGCAGCTTATCCTATACACTAAGCGGATACAATGAGCAGTTCTTC
TRBD2	NA	TRBV19	TRBJ2-7	CASSRASGSYEQYF	TGTGCCAGTAGTAGGGCTAGCGGATCCTACGAGCAGTACTTC
NA	NA	TRBV3-1/TRBV3-2	TRBJ1-2	CASRQGGYTF	TGTGCCAGCAGGCAGGGCGGCTACACCTTC
NA	NA	TRBV15	TRBJ2-6	CATSRADSFSGANVLTF	TGTGCCACCAGCAGAGCGGACAGCTTCTCTGGGGCCAACGTCCTGACTTTC
NA	NA	TRBV27	TRBJ2-1	CASRRDTYNEQFF	TGTGCCAGCAGAAGGGACACGTACAATGAGCAGTTCTTC
NA	NA	TRBV6-2/TRBV6-3	TRBJ1-3	CASSVDSTGNTIYF	TGTGCCAGCAGTGTAGACAGCACTGGAAACACCATATATTTT
TRBD2	few	TRBV5-1	TRBJ2-5	CASSSGLATETQYF	TGCGCCAGCAGCTCAGGACTAGCGACGGAGACCCAGTACTTC
TRBD1	NA	TRBV7-6	TRBJ1-2	CASSPRQGHGYTF	TGTGCCAGCAGCCCAAGACAGGGCCATGGCTACACCTTC
NA	NA	TRBV7-8	TRBJ2-1	CASSLDPPGREQFF	TGTGCCAGCAGCTTAGACCCCCCAGGGCGGGAGCAGTTCTTC
NA	NA	TRBV27	TRBJ2-7	CASSPQDYYEQYF	TGTGCCAGCAGTCCGCAGGATTACTACGAGCAGTACTTC
NA	NA	TRBV2	TRBJ1-1	CASSDTAGYTEAFF	TGTGCCAGCAGTGATACGGCGGGGTACACTGAAGCTTTCTTT
NA	NA	TRBV18	TRBJ2-3	CASSPAGARTDTQYF	TGTGCCAGCTCACCCGCAGGGGCGCGGACAGATACGCAGTATTTT
TRBD2	NA	TRBV5-1	TRBJ2-3	CASSPALAGLTDTQYF	TGCGCCAGCAGCCCGGCCCTAGCGGGGCTCACAGATACGCAGTATTTT
TRBD2	NA	TRBV6-6	TRBJ2-1	CASSYPSGGNEQFF	TGTGCCAGCAGTTATCCGTCGGGAGGAAATGAGCAGTTCTTC
TRBD2	once	TRBV9	TRBJ2-1	CASSVRTSGGHNNEQFF	TGTGCCAGCAGCGTAAGGACTAGCGGGGGCCATAACAATGAGCAGTTCTTC
NA	NA	TRBV5-6	TRBJ1-2	CASSLAGHNYGYTF	TGTGCCAGCAGCTTGGCCGGACATAACTATGGCTACACCTTC
NA	NA	TRBV15	TRBJ2-3	CATSRDPPPGHQADTQYF	TGTGCCACCAGCAGAGACCCACCTCCGGGACACCAAGCAGATACGCAGTATTTT
TRBD2	once	TRBV30	TRBJ2-7	CAWSSGLASTYEQYF	TGTGCCTGGAGCTCCGGACTAGCTAGTACCTACGAGCAGTACTTC
NA	NA	TRBV6-6	TRBJ2-2	CASSFGAGNTGELFF	TGTGCCAGCAGTTTTGGGGCGGGAAACACCGGGGAGCTGTTTTTT
NA	NA	TRBV18	TRBJ1-1	CASSPRSGEDTEAFF	TGTGCCAGCTCACCACGGTCCGGCGAGGACACTGAAGCTTTCTTT
NA	NA	TRBV2	TRBJ2-3	CASSRLTGTDTQYF	TGTGCCAGCAGCCGCCTGACAGGCACAGATACGCAGTATTTT